This T cell receptor beta chain was profiled in a study of T cell repertoires in cytomegalovirus infection. Study-level information: Well-studied HLA-B-restricted CMV epitopes were used in the study alongside recently identified HLA-C-restricted ones. TCR beta signatures that were public indicated CMV infection and matching HLA type. Study-level points and caveats: Clonotype analysis showed dominance of the ex vivo response by HLA-C-restricted CMV-specific TCR beta clonotypes. Of the TCR beta families, the public ones yielded a cumulative frequency that identified carriers of CMV plus the relevant HLA.

One entry per CDR3 protein, called by TCRdb with MiXCR from the reads. The sample includes hundreds of thousands of distinct CDR3 sequences, 32% of them seen just once. The CDR3 is 15 amino acids. From germline, CDR1 is SEHNR and CDR2 FQNEAQ (reference sequence). Note on this clonotype: Its antigen is still unknown. At one boundary the junction diverges from the germline segment, which might be a read error.

The sequence came from a human donor in good health (CMV status not recorded). Some clones in this sample may be carry-over from other donors' samples. The chain employs TRBV7-9 and TRBJ2-3; the match to TRBD2 covers 8 bases. This material consisted of cultured CD8+ T cells from PBMCs, taken from culture after CMV antigen stimulation. CDR3 sequence: CASSVRGGRSDTRYF. CDR3 in DNA: TGTGCCAGCAGCGTTCGGGGGGGCCGATCAGATACGCGGTATTTT.